This T cell receptor (beta chain) is from a study of CD8+CD57+ T cells in acquired aplastic anemia. Patients chosen for sequencing had CD8+CD57+ cells that had expanded, as shown by flow cytometry. Severe acquired aplastic anemia was diagnosed in all patients. Patients were therapy-naive when their blood was sampled. Overall study results and limits: Reduced diversity was recorded for CD8+CD57+ cells relative to total CD4+ and CD8+ pools in patients.

The V and J ends lost 4 bases and 1 base respectively, with 5 bases between them. CDR3 length: 13 amino acids. Germline lookup yields CDR1 SNHLY and CDR2 FYNNEI. TCR beta VDJ and CDR3 were profiled, and genomic DNA was the template. From the reads, TCRdb called clonotypes with MiXCR, one entry per CDR3 protein. The sample holds 16,000 or so distinct CDR3 sequences, roughly two fifths seen once. This clonotype was detected only a few times. As yet, its antigen is unknown. This receptor was identified in a human donor with aplastic anemia. Sample: CD8+CD57+ T cells sorted from PBMCs. Subset in this sample: bead-enriched CD8+CD57+ effector memory T cells from SAA patients. The rearrangement joins TRBV2 to TRBJ1-3; D gene ambiguous. The CDR3 coding sequence is TGTGCCAGCAGTGTCAGTTCTGGAAACACCATATATTTT. Translation: CASSVSSGNTIYF.